This TCR beta chain originates from a study of cytomegalovirus exposure and HLA in healthy donors. Study findings and constraints: Most TCRs appeared rarely, but some public TCRs recurred in many donors. According to a subsequent analysis, TCR clusters from the first cohort were inclined to appear together in the roughly 120 validation repertoires. The study listed under 200 cytomegalovirus-associated TCR beta chains. Cytomegalovirus status was reportedly diagnosed by the classifier with high specificity and sensitivity.

This clone was seen only once. Antigen unknown. V was clipped by 5 bases and J by 2 bases; unmatched bases: 10. The CDR3 has 15 residues. CDR1 and CDR2 from the germline V gene are SQVTM and ANQGSEA. Clones were read by immunoSEQ multiplex PCR, and TCRdb kept only the in-frame ones, dropping some. This sample yields 190,000 or so clones, of which around 82% are seen a single time; 2.8% belongs to the top ten. Sequenced sample: PBMCs. The clonotype was recovered from a woman between 18 and 29 years old in good health and CMV-seropositive. The J gene is TRBJ2-3, the V gene TRBV29-1, with 7 bases fitting TRBD1. The CDR3, as DNA: TGCAGCGTTCTGGACAGGCTCCGTAACACAGATACGCAGTATTTT. Translation gives CSVLDRLRNTDTQYF.